A selection of T cell receptor beta chains follows, all from one sample in a study of naive and memory T cell subsets. From the UMI-ligation and nested PCR reads, TCRdb called clonotypes with MiXCR, one entry per CDR3 protein. The sample consists of about 90,000 distinct CDR3 sequences, approximately 11% of them appearing once. Material for sequencing was naive CD4+ T cells from blood. The receptor source for this set is a human donor in good health. Each CDR3 is given with its conserved first and last residue. A D gene is named only where the DNA matches it firmly. The size entry is marked missing in some rows and otherwise reads once, few, many or a size class.

clone size | J gene | D gene | V gene | CDR3 protein | CDR3 DNA
NA | TRBJ2-7 | NA | TRBV19 | CASRDSRYEQYF | TGTGCCAGTAGGGACAGCCGGTACGAGCAGTACTTC
few | TRBJ2-4 | TRBD2 | TRBV7-6 | CASSLRTAGGFGNIQYF | TGTGCCAGCAGCTTAAGAACGGCGGGAGGCTTCGGAAACATTCAGTACTTC
many | TRBJ1-3 | NA | TRBV7-2 | CASSLDRVGNTIYF | TGTGCCAGCAGCTTAGACAGAGTTGGAAACACCATATATTTT
NA | TRBJ1-2 | NA | TRBV7-2 | CASSLEPGHNGYTF | TGTGCCAGCAGCTTAGAGCCCGGACACAATGGCTACACCTTC
many | TRBJ2-3 | NA | TRBV5-6 | CASSLASKGGDTQYF | TGTGCCAGCAGCTTGGCTTCAAAGGGGGGGGATACGCAGTATTTT
few | TRBJ1-2 | NA | TRBV29-1 | CSVLQEFLGYTF | TGCAGCGTGCTACAGGAGTTCCTAGGCTACACCTTC
NA | TRBJ2-7 | TRBD2 | TRBV7-2 | CASSRLAGNYEQYF | TGTGCCAGCAGTCGACTAGCGGGAAACTACGAGCAGTACTTC
NA | TRBJ1-2 | NA | TRBV20-1 | CSAPQGRTYGYTF | TGCAGTGCTCCCCAGGGGAGAACCTATGGCTACACCTTC
NA | TRBJ2-7 | NA | TRBV6-2/TRBV6-3 | CASSRQASYEQYF | TGTGCCAGCAGTCGACAGGCGAGCTACGAGCAGTACTTC
NA | TRBJ2-3 | NA | TRBV7-2 | CASSLKGNTQYF | TGTGCCAGCAGCTTAAAAGGGAATACGCAGTATTTT
many | TRBJ2-3 | TRBD2 | TRBV5-5 | CASSLALAGGRDTQYF | TGTGCCAGCAGCTTGGCGCTAGCGGGGGGGCGCGATACGCAGTATTTT
NA | TRBJ1-2 | NA | TRBV27 | CASSLVGGWDNYGYTF | TGTGCCAGCAGTCTGGTCGGGGGGTGGGATAACTATGGCTACACCTTC
few | TRBJ1-1 | NA | TRBV28 | CASSPAGTAGDEAFF | TGTGCCAGCAGTCCAGCCGGGACGGCGGGGGACGAAGCTTTCTTT
NA | TRBJ2-7 | NA | TRBV28 | CASRIGLSSYEQYF | TGTGCCAGCAGGATAGGACTGAGCTCCTACGAGCAGTACTTC
NA | TRBJ2-3 | TRBD2 | TRBV12-3/TRBV12-4 | CASSLGVTSGSHTDTQYF | TGTGCCAGCAGTTTAGGGGTCACTAGCGGGAGTCACACAGATACGCAGTATTTT
NA | TRBJ1-2 | NA | TRBV6-6 | CASSRDLLEGYTF | TGTGCCAGCAGCCGCGACCTACTCGAGGGCTACACCTTC
few | TRBJ2-3 | TRBD2 | TRBV11-2 | CASSRKLAGGTDTQYF | TGTGCCAGCAGCCGAAAACTAGCGGGCGGCACAGATACGCAGTATTTT
once | TRBJ1-1 | NA | TRBV20-1 | CSALDRARGTREAFF | TGCAGTGCTCTTGATCGGGCTCGGGGGACTCGTGAAGCTTTCTTT
NA | TRBJ1-4 | NA | TRBV27 | CASRDRANEKLFF | TGTGCCAGCCGAGACAGAGCTAATGAAAAACTGTTTTTT
few | TRBJ2-1 | TRBD1 | TRBV18 | CASSPVPGQGYNEQFF | TGTGCCAGCTCACCAGTCCCGGGACAGGGGTACAATGAGCAGTTCTTC
many | TRBJ2-7 | TRBD2 | TRBV3-1 | CASSPWTSGMDEQYF | TGTGCCAGCAGCCCCTGGACTAGTGGAATGGACGAGCAGTACTTC
few | TRBJ2-1 | NA | TRBV29-1 | CSVDNGPYNEQFF | TGCAGCGTTGATAACGGACCTTACAATGAGCAGTTCTTC
NA | TRBJ2-1 | TRBD2 | TRBV28 | CASSSSSGGPNEQFF | TGTGCCAGCAGTAGCTCTAGCGGGGGGCCCAATGAGCAGTTCTTC
NA | TRBJ1-4 | NA | TRBV20-1 | CSARTLGRITNEKLFF | TGCAGTGCTAGGACACTCGGAAGAATCACTAATGAAAAACTGTTTTTT
many | TRBJ2-1 | NA | TRBV7-2 | CASSLSLGEQFF | TGTGCCAGCAGCTTATCTCTGGGAGAGCAGTTCTTC
many | TRBJ2-3 | TRBD2 | TRBV25-1 | CASSDASGGPFTDTQYF | TGTGCCAGCAGTGACGCGTCGGGAGGCCCTTTCACAGATACGCAGTATTTT
many | TRBJ2-3 | TRBD2 | TRBV3-1 | CASSRIAGVSTDTQYF | TGTGCCAGCAGCCGCATAGCGGGGGTTAGCACAGATACGCAGTATTTT
many | TRBJ2-5 | TRBD1 | TRBV11-2 | CASSQLGQKETQYF | TGTGCCAGCAGCCAACTGGGACAGAAAGAGACCCAGTACTTC
few | TRBJ2-1 | TRBD2 | TRBV20-1 | CSARYATSSNEQFF | TGCAGTGCTAGATACGCGACTAGCTCCAATGAGCAGTTCTTC
many | TRBJ2-3 | NA | TRBV21-1 | CASSKGADTQYF | TGTGCCAGCAGCAAAGGAGCCGATACGCAGTATTTT